Listed below are T cell receptor beta chains from one sample, sequenced in a study of T cells in Graves' hyperthyroidism and ophthalmopathy. TCRdb re-called the multiplex PCR reads with MiXCR, one entry per CDR3 protein. The table shows around 290,000 distinct CDR3 sequences, with about 15% occurring only once. Sequencing input: blood. The receptors were sampled from an older woman with Graves' ophthalmopathy. CDR3s include the opening cysteine and the closing phenylalanine or tryptophan. D genes are given only for firm matches. For some rows the clone size is stated as once, few or many, or as a class when expanded; others skip it.

j_gene | d_gene | abundance | v_gene | CDR3aa | CDR3nt
TRBJ1-3 | - | - | TRBV4-3 | CASSQEAGTYSGNTIYF | TGCGCCAGCAGCCAAGAAGCGGGGACGTACTCTGGAAACACCATATATTTT
TRBJ1-6 | - | - | TRBV5-1 | CASSLARLNSPLHF | TGCGCCAGCAGCTTGGCACGGCTTAATTCACCCCTCCACTTT
TRBJ1-5 | - | many | TRBV20-1 | CSASGTLAGQPQHF | TGCAGTGCTAGTGGGACCCTCGCGGGTCAGCCCCAGCATTTT
TRBJ1-2 | - | - | TRBV7-2 | CASSSFVGWGAGANYGHTF | -
TRBJ2-2 | - | many | TRBV10-3 | CAISPTDGSQNGELFF | TGTGCCATCAGCCCGACGGACGGATCCCAAAACGGGGAGCTGTTTTTT
TRBJ2-3 | TRBD1 | few | TRBV10-3 | CAIRTGDPDTQYF | TGTGCCATCAGGACAGGGGATCCGGATACGCAGTATTTT
TRBJ2-7 | - | many | TRBV3-1 | CASSHGGGSNEQYF | TGTGCCAGCAGCCACGGTGGGGGGTCCAACGAGCAGTACTTC
TRBJ2-1 | - | few | TRBV7-2 | CASSRLRWAERFF | TGTGCCAGCAGCCGACTTCGATGGGCTGAGCGGTTCTTC
TRBJ2-4 | TRBD1 | - | TRBV9 | CASSAEGQGNIQYF | TGTGCCAGCAGCGCAGAGGGACAGGGGAACATTCAGTACTTC
TRBJ2-3 | - | few | TRBV5-1 | CASREGYTDTQYF | TGCGCCAGCAGGGAGGGGTACACAGATACGCAGTATTTT
TRBJ2-7 | - | many | TRBV18 | CASSPLDFYEQYF | TGTGCCAGCTCACCCTTGGATTTCTACGAGCAGTACTTC